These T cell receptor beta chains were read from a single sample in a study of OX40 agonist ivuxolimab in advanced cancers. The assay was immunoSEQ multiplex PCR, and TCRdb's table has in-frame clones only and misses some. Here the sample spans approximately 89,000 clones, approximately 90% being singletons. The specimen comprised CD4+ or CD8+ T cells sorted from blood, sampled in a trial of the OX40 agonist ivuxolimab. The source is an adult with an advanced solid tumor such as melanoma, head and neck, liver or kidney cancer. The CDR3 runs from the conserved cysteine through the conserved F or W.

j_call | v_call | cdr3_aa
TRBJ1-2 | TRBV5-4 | CASSFPAGSGYGYTF
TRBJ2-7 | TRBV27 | CASSFLRGSHEQYF
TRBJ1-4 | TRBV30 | CAWSWGHGNEKLFF
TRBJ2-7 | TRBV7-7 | CASSLEASGSYEQYF
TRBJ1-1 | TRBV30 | CAWSPQTGQGSVAFF
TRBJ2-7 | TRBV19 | CASSARTSGDREQYF
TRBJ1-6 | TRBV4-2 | CASSRATEVGNSPLHF
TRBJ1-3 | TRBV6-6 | CASGSGNTIYF
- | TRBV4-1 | CASSQDHWQTYEQYF
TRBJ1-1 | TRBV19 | CASRSTGITEAFF
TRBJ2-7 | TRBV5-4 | CASTDTRDRTYEQYF
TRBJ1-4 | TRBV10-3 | CAIRTGSNEKLFF
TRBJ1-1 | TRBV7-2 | CASSGVGGTEAFF
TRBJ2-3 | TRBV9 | CASSVGLAGPPAYF
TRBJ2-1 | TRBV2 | CASSDLFGLAGVSEQFF
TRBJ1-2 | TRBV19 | CASSIDEYYGYTF